Listed below are T cell receptor beta chains from one sample, sequenced in a study of blood T cell repertoires in COVID-19. Generated by immunoSEQ multiplex PCR, the TCRdb table keeps only in-frame clones and is missing some. The table records under 500,000 clones, about 90% of them present only once. The sample taken for sequencing was PBMCs or T cells enriched from blood (not recorded which). These receptors were collected from a young woman with acute COVID-19. CDR3s include the opening cysteine and the closing phenylalanine or tryptophan.

TRBJ1-1 | TRBV7-9 | CASSLDLQGNTEAFF
TRBJ2-3 | TRBV20-1 | CSASTVEGYTDTQYF
TRBJ1-1 | TRBV4-1 | CASRTPARSMNTEAFF
TRBJ2-3 | TRBV28 | CASSLTVRDSLADTQYF
TRBJ1-1 | TRBV7-8 | CASISQLNTEAFF
TRBJ1-2 | TRBV3-1/TRBV3-2 | CASSQGYTDLPNYGYTF
TRBJ2-2 | TRBV19 | CASSRGLAGLTNTGELFF
TRBJ2-3 | TRBV10-3 | CAIMNSGGARSPDTQYF
TRBJ1-2 | TRBV3-1/TRBV3-2 | CASSDRARAGGYTF
TRBJ2-7 | TRBV7-9 | CASSPIGYEQYF
TRBJ1-3 | TRBV24-1 | CATADSGNTIYF
TRBJ1-1 | TRBV19 | CASNTGVLRTEAFF
TRBJ1-1 | TRBV9 | CASSVDIHTEAFF
TRBJ2-5 | TRBV9 | CASSVSGTPKETQYF
TRBJ2-1 | TRBV20-1 | CSVVRDEQFF
TRBJ2-7 | TRBV7-8 | CASSSRSRPYEQYF
TRBJ2-5 | TRBV13 | CASSLTEETQYF